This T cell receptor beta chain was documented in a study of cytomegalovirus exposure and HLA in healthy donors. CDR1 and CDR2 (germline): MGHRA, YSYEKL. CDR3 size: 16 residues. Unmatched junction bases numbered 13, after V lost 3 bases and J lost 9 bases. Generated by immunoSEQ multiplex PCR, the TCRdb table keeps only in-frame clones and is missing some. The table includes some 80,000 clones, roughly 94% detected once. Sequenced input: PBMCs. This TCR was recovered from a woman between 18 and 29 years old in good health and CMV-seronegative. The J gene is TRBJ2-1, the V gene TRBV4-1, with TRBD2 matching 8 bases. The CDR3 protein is CASSHSKWTSRGEQFF. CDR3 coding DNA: TGCGCCAGCAGCCACTCTAAATGGACTAGCAGGGGTGAGCAGTTCTTC.